A selection of T cell receptor beta chains follows, all from one sample in a study of T cells in Graves' hyperthyroidism and ophthalmopathy. A single record per CDR3 protein comes from TCRdb applying MiXCR to the multiplex PCR reads. The sample consists of roughly 330,000 distinct CDR3 sequences, about 15% of them appearing once. The sample was blood. The receptors shown here come from a man between 25 and 39 years old with Graves' hyperthyroidism. Each CDR3 is given with its conserved first and last residue. The D gene is left open where the match is weak. Expanded clones get a size class; other rows say once, few or many, or leave the size out.

abundance: many
d_gene: TRBD2
j_gene: TRBJ2-5
v_gene: TRBV12-3/TRBV12-4
CDR3nt: TGTGCCAGCTCAATTGCTTGGGGGGGGGAGACCCAGTACTTC
CDR3aa: CASSIAWGGETQYF

abundance: many
d_gene: TRBD1
j_gene: TRBJ2-3
v_gene: TRBV7-3
CDR3nt: TGTGCCAGCAGCCCACAGGGGACACCGTTTTATACGCAGTATTTT
CDR3aa: CASSPQGTPFYTQYF

abundance: few
d_gene: TRBD2
j_gene: TRBJ2-2
v_gene: TRBV4-1
CDR3nt: TGCGCCAGCAGCCAAGCGAGAACTAGCGGGAGGGGGGAGCTGTTTTTT
CDR3aa: CASSQARTSGRGELFF

abundance: many
d_gene: NA
j_gene: TRBJ2-1
v_gene: TRBV29-1
CDR3nt: TGCAGCACCTTCGGGACACTTCGTTTCAATGAGCAGTTCTTC
CDR3aa: CSTFGTLRFNEQFF

abundance: few
d_gene: NA
j_gene: TRBJ2-4
v_gene: TRBV20-1
CDR3nt: TGCAGTGCTAGTGATGGTGGGAAAAACATTCAGTACTTC
CDR3aa: CSASDGGKNIQYF

abundance: medium-sized
d_gene: NA
j_gene: TRBJ2-1
v_gene: TRBV11-2
CDR3nt: TGTGCCAGCAGCTTAGAATTGGGGGTTTCTTCCTACAATGAGCAGTTCTTC
CDR3aa: CASSLELGVSSYNEQFF

abundance: NA
d_gene: NA
j_gene: TRBJ2-5
v_gene: TRBV3-1
CDR3nt: TGTGCCAGCAGCCAAGGCGGGGGCCGGAGGGGGACCCAGTACTTC
CDR3aa: CASSQGGGRRGTQYF

abundance: many
d_gene: TRBD2
j_gene: TRBJ2-7
v_gene: TRBV24-1
CDR3nt: TGTGCCACCAGCGGGCTAGCGGGAGATGGCATCCACGAGCAGTACTTC
CDR3aa: CATSGLAGDGIHEQYF

abundance: many
d_gene: NA
j_gene: TRBJ2-7
v_gene: TRBV20-1
CDR3nt: TGCAGTGCTAGAGCTGTGCGGGACTCCTACGAGCAGTACTTC
CDR3aa: CSARAVRDSYEQYF

abundance: few
d_gene: TRBD1
j_gene: TRBJ2-7
v_gene: TRBV13
CDR3nt: TGTGCCAGCAGCTTAGGGACAGGGGGTATACGGGAGCAGTACTTC
CDR3aa: CASSLGTGGIREQYF

abundance: many
d_gene: TRBD1
j_gene: TRBJ2-7
v_gene: TRBV24-1
CDR3nt: TGTGCCACCAGTGACCCGGGACAGGGGGCGGACGAGCAGTACTTC
CDR3aa: CATSDPGQGADEQYF

abundance: many
d_gene: NA
j_gene: TRBJ1-1
v_gene: TRBV5-5
CDR3nt: TGTGCCAGCAGCTTGGGTGACGGTTTCACTGAAGCTTTCTTT
CDR3aa: CASSLGDGFTEAFF

abundance: once
d_gene: TRBD2
j_gene: TRBJ2-3
v_gene: TRBV30
CDR3nt: TGTGCCTGGAGTGTGTCGATTAGCGGGTACCCCTATACGCAGTATTTT
CDR3aa: CAWSVSISGYPYTQYF

abundance: few
d_gene: NA
j_gene: TRBJ2-1
v_gene: TRBV7-2
CDR3nt: TGTGCCAGCAGCCCAGACGGAGACGGAGATACCTACAATGAGCAGTTCTTC
CDR3aa: CASSPDGDGDTYNEQFF

abundance: many
d_gene: NA
j_gene: TRBJ1-5
v_gene: TRBV30
CDR3nt: TGTGCCTGGAGTGTCGCCAAGGCGGAGCCCCAGCATTTT
CDR3aa: CAWSVAKAEPQHF

abundance: NA
d_gene: TRBD2
j_gene: TRBJ2-5
v_gene: TRBV5-1
CDR3nt: TGCGCCAGCAGCTTGGACGGGACTAACCAAGAGACCCAGTACTTC
CDR3aa: CASSLDGTNQETQYF

abundance: many
d_gene: NA
j_gene: TRBJ1-2
v_gene: TRBV19
CDR3nt: TGTGCCAGTAGTGCCGGACAGAGCTCCTATGGCTACACCTTC
CDR3aa: CASSAGQSSYGYTF

abundance: many
d_gene: NA
j_gene: TRBJ2-7
v_gene: TRBV7-9
CDR3nt: TGTGCCAGCAGGGGAGCTTCGGACGAGCAGTACTTC
CDR3aa: CASRGASDEQYF

abundance: many
d_gene: NA
j_gene: TRBJ2-7
v_gene: TRBV30
CDR3nt: TGTGCCTGGAAGGCGGAGGGGGGCTCCTACGAGCAGTACTTC
CDR3aa: CAWKAEGGSYEQYF

abundance: few
d_gene: NA
j_gene: TRBJ2-7
v_gene: TRBV4-1
CDR3nt: TGCGCCAGCAGCCGAACAGGCGGCAACGAGCAGTACTTC
CDR3aa: CASSRTGGNEQYF

abundance: NA
d_gene: NA
j_gene: TRBJ1-6
v_gene: TRBV6-5
CDR3nt: TGTGCCAGCAGTTACTGGAACTCACCCCTCCACTTT
CDR3aa: CASSYWNSPLHF

abundance: few
d_gene: NA
j_gene: TRBJ1-1
v_gene: TRBV7-2
CDR3nt: TGTGCCAGCAGCTTCGGGGTCTCGAACACTGAAGCTTTCTTT
CDR3aa: CASSFGVSNTEAFF

abundance: NA
d_gene: TRBD1
j_gene: TRBJ2-3
v_gene: TRBV9
CDR3nt: TGTGCCAGCAGCGTCAACAGGGGAGATACGCAGTATTTT
CDR3aa: CASSVNRGDTQYF

abundance: many
d_gene: TRBD1
j_gene: TRBJ1-1
v_gene: TRBV30
CDR3nt: TGTGCCTGGAGTAGTAATTTTAAGGCGGGACAGGGGTTTAACACTGAAGCTTTCTTT
CDR3aa: CAWSSNFKAGQGFNTEAFF

abundance: NA
d_gene: NA
j_gene: TRBJ2-5
v_gene: TRBV5-4
CDR3nt: TGTGCCACCGGACGGGAGACCCAGTACTTC
CDR3aa: CATGRETQYF

abundance: many
d_gene: TRBD2
j_gene: TRBJ2-1
v_gene: TRBV6-1
CDR3nt: TGTGCCAGCAGTCAACAGGGGTTTGAACTAGCGGGAGTTACGGATGAGCAGTTCTTC
CDR3aa: CASSQQGFELAGVTDEQFF

abundance: many
d_gene: NA
j_gene: TRBJ1-1
v_gene: TRBV3-1
CDR3nt: TGTGCCAGCAGCCAAGCTTTGTCCACTGAAGCTTTCTTT
CDR3aa: CASSQALSTEAFF